The clone carrying this TCR beta chain was counted a few times. The sample is drawn from a study of blood T cell repertoires in COVID-19. Study as a whole: Samples representing acute and convalescent COVID-19 were sourced from the United States, Italy and Spain. Nucleic acid was either cDNA or gDNA, and it came from T cells, B-cell-depleted T cells, or PBMCs.

This CDR3 has 15 amino acids. CDR1 LNHDA and CDR2 SQIVND come from the germline V gene (reference sequence). Between the trimmed V and J ends, which lost 0 bases and 0 bases, there was a span of 5 bases. Under the authors' procedure: Amplification from reference gene primers served as the basis for estimated nucleated cell counts. TCRdb's table, derived via immunoSEQ multiplex PCR, lists solely in-frame clones and lacks some. D and trimming were read from the DNA, whereas the V and J calls and clone size are those reported in that table. Counted here are approximately 260,000 clones, under 85% occurring once; the ten biggest clones make up roughly 4%.

Specimen: peripheral blood. The TCR comes from a woman in her 40s with active or convalescent COVID-19. V is TRBV19 and J is TRBJ2-2; D may be TRBD1 (5 bases). The CDR3 nucleotides read TGTGCCAGTAGTATAGACAGGGCGAACACCGGGGAGCTGTTTTTT. Its translation: CASSIDRANTGELFF.